A selection of T cell receptor beta chains follows, all from one sample in a study of cytomegalovirus exposure and HLA in healthy donors. Profiled with immunoSEQ multiplex PCR; TCRdb holds only in-frame clones, not every one. The data show fewer than 150,000 clones, around three quarters seen once. Sequencing was done on a sample of PBMCs. The receptors derive from a man aged 35 to 55 in good health and CMV-seronegative. CDR3s include the opening cysteine and the closing phenylalanine or tryptophan. Each record gives: V gene, clone size, D gene, J gene, CDR3 protein, CDR3 DNA. The D gene is left open where the match is weak. Not all rows give a size; the values are once, few, many and, for expanded clones, a class.

>TRBV9|once|TRBD2|TRBJ2-2
CASSPRTSGGAMTGELFF
TGTGCCAGCAGCCCCCGGACTAGCGGGGGGGCCATGACCGGGGAGCTGTTTTTT
>TRBV7-6|-|-|TRBJ1-4
CASSLDSLNEKLFF
TGTGCCAGCAGCTTGGACAGCCTTAATGAAAAACTGTTTTTT
>TRBV11-2|-|-|TRBJ1-5
CASSLAGNRQPQHF
TGTGCCAGCAGCTTAGCGGGGAATAGACAGCCCCAGCATTTT
>TRBV15|few|-|TRBJ1-3
CATSRDRRGSGNTIYF
TGTGCCACCAGCAGAGATAGGAGGGGCTCTGGAAACACCATATATTTT
>TRBV2|-|-|TRBJ1-5
CASSAVRTSYSNQPQHF
TGTGCCAGCAGTGCAGTCAGGACATCTTATAGCAATCAGCCCCAGCATTTT
>TRBV5-1|-|-|TRBJ2-1
CASSKGAYNEQFF
TGCGCCAGCAGCAAGGGAGCCTACAATGAGCAGTTCTTC
>TRBV4-1|few|-|TRBJ1-5
CASSQGPRVGGYSNQPQHF
TGCGCCAGCAGCCAAGGGCCTCGGGTCGGGGGGTATAGCAATCAGCCCCAGCATTTT
>TRBV15|-|TRBD1|TRBJ1-5
CATSRDRGTGNQPQHF
TGTGCCACCAGCAGAGATCGAGGGACAGGGAATCAGCCCCAGCATTTT
>TRBV6-1|-|-|TRBJ1-1
CASTGIGGGDTEAFF
TGTGCCAGCACCGGCATCGGGGGAGGGGACACTGAAGCTTTCTTT
>TRBV6-1|few|-|TRBJ1-4
CASSEVTSGGEKLFF
TGTGCCAGCAGTGAAGTGACCAGTGGGGGGGAAAAACTGTTTTTT
>TRBV5-6|medium-sized|-|TRBJ1-1
CASSLMAAPSNTEAFF
TGTGCCAGCAGCTTGATGGCTGCCCCTTCGAACACTGAAGCTTTCTTT
>TRBV28|-|TRBD1|TRBJ2-4
CASSVSGTGYAKNIQYF
TGTGCCAGCAGTGTATCCGGGACAGGGTACGCCAAAAACATTCAGTACTTC
>TRBV6-6|-|TRBD2|TRBJ2-5
CASRHIAGGPQETQYF
TGTGCCAGCAGGCACATAGCGGGGGGGCCACAGGAGACCCAGTACTTC
>TRBV9|once|-|TRBJ2-3
CASSVARVDTQYF
TGTGCCAGCAGCGTAGCTAGAGTGGATACGCAGTATTTT
>TRBV5-1|-|TRBD1|TRBJ2-3
CASSLWGQGTDTQYF
TGCGCCAGCAGCTTGTGGGGACAGGGCACAGATACGCAGTATTTT
>TRBV6-1|-|-|TRBJ2-7
CASSEGQGYFGEQYF
TGTGCCAGCAGTGAAGGGCAGGGTTATTTTGGCGAGCAGTACTTC
>TRBV5-1|-|TRBD1|TRBJ2-4
CASSADYSRTGDQYF
TGCGCCAGCAGCGCTGATTACTCGCGGACAGGCGATCAGTACTTC
>TRBV19|-|-|TRBJ1-6
CASSGASGESSPLHF
TGTGCCAGTAGTGGGGCTTCGGGGGAAAGCTCACCCCTCCACTTT
>TRBV30|-|-|TRBJ1-1
CAWSVEIGVGVGTEAFF
TGTGCCTGGAGTGTAGAGATTGGGGTCGGGGTCGGCACTGAAGCTTTCTTT
>TRBV10-2|-|TRBD2|TRBJ2-7
CASSRTSGGYEQYF
TGCGCCAGCAGTCGGACTAGCGGGGGTTACGAGCAGTACTTC
>TRBV6-5|once|TRBD2|TRBJ2-7
CASSNQRGGYEQYF
TGTGCCAGCAGTAATCAGCGGGGGGGCTACGAGCAGTACTTC
>TRBV28|-|TRBD1|TRBJ1-2
CASSSGTGVYGYTF
TGTGCCAGCAGTTCAGGGACAGGGGTCTATGGCTACACCTTC
>TRBV18|-|-|TRBJ2-2
CASSPLDTGDTGELFF
TGTGCCAGCTCACCACTTGACACCGGGGACACCGGGGAGCTGTTTTTT
>TRBV29-1|-|TRBD2|TRBJ2-2
CSVAGTINTGELFF
TGCAGCGTGGCCGGGACTATTAACACCGGGGAGCTGTTTTTT
>TRBV7-9|-|TRBD2|TRBJ2-7
CASSLQLAGGQREQYF
TGTGCCAGCAGCTTACAACTAGCGGGGGGGCAAAGGGAGCAGTACTTC
>TRBV30|-|TRBD1|TRBJ2-3
CAWRGQGVMNTQYF
TGTGCCTGGAGGGGACAGGGGGTCATGAATACGCAGTATTTT
>TRBV4-1|-|TRBD2|TRBJ2-1
CASSQDSPTSGLYNEQFF
TGCGCCAGCAGCCAAGATTCCCCGACTAGCGGACTCTACAATGAGCAGTTCTTC
>TRBV18|-|TRBD2|TRBJ2-7
CASSPGEGYEQYF
TGTGCCAGCTCACCCGGGGAGGGCTACGAGCAGTACTTC
>TRBV30|-|TRBD1|TRBJ2-5
CAWSVSGTDAPQYF
TGTGCCTGGAGTGTATCCGGGACAGACGCACCTCAGTACTTC
>TRBV5-1|-|-|TRBJ1-6
CASSLRGADSYNSPLHF
TGCGCCAGCAGCTTGCGGGGGGCGGACTCCTATAATTCACCCCTCCACTTT
>TRBV6-1|-|-|TRBJ2-7
CAIRPDFYEQYF
TGTGCCATAAGACCCGACTTCTACGAGCAGTACTTC
>TRBV11-2|-|TRBD1|TRBJ1-5
CASSLGPGGDYQPQHF
TGTGCCAGCAGCTTAGGACCAGGGGGCGATTATCAGCCCCAGCATTTT
>TRBV5-1|-|-|TRBJ2-1
CASSPDSSSYNEQFF
TGCGCCAGCAGCCCCGACTCAAGCTCCTACAATGAGCAGTTCTTC
>TRBV19|-|TRBD2|TRBJ2-3
CASSIVLAGGSTDTQYF
TGTGCCAGTAGTATAGTTTTGGCGGGGGGAAGCACAGATACGCAGTATTTT